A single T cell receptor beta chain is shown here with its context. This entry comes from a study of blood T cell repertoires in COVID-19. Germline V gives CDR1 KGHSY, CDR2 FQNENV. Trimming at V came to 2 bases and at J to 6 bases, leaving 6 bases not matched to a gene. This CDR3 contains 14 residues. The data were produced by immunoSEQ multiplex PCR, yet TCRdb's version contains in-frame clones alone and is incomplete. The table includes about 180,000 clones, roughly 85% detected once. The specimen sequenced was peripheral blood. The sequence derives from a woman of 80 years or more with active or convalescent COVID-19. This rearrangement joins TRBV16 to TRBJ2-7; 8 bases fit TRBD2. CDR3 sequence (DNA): TGTGCCAGCAGCCAACTTCGGACTAGCCGCGAGCAGTACTTC. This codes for CASSQLRTSREQYF.